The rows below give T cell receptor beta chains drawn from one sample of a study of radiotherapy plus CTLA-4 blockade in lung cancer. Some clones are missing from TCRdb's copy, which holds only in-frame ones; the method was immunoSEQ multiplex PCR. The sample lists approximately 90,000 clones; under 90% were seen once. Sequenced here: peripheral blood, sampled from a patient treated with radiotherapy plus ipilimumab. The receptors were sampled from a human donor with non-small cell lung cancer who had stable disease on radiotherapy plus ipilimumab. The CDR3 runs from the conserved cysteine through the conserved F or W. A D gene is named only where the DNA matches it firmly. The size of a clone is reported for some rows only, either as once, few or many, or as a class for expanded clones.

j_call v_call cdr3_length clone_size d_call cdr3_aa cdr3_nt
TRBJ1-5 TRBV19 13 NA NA CASSRAVNQPQHF TGTGCCAGTAGTAGGGCAGTCAATCAGCCCCAGCATTTT
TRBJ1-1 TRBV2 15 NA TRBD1 CATETGGAFSTEAFF TGTGCCACCGAAACAGGGGGCGCATTTAGCACTGAAGCTTTCTTT
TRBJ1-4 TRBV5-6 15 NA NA CASSLSPSTNEKLFF TGTGCCAGCAGCTTGAGCCCCTCAACTAATGAAAAACTGTTTTTT
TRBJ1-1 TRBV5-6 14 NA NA CASSLASGATEAFF TGTGCCAGCAGCTTGGCCTCTGGGGCCACTGAAGCTTTCTTT
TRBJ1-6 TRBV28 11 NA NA CATCRDSPLHF TGTGCCACCTGTAGGGATTCACCCCTCCACTTT
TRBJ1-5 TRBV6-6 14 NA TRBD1 CASISGQNNQPQHF TGTGCCAGCATTTCGGGACAGAACAATCAGCCCCAGCATTTT
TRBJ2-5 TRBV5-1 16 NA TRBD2 CASSPLPSGRIETQYF TGCGCCAGCAGCCCCCTCCCTAGCGGGAGGATAGAGACCCAGTACTTC
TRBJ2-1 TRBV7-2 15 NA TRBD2 CASSLRGRSYNEQFF TGTGCCAGCAGCTTACGCGGGAGGTCCTACAATGAGCAGTTCTTC
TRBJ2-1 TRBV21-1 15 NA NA CASSKGVQAYNEQFF TGTGCCAGCAGCAAAGGGGTGCAGGCCTACAATGAGCAGTTCTTC
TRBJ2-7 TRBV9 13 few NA CASSVGGWGEQYF TGTGCCAGCAGCGTAGGGGGGTGGGGAGAGCAGTACTTC
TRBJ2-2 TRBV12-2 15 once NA CASICRGPNTGELFF TGTGCAAGCATATGCCGGGGGCCCAACACCGGGGAGCTGTTTTTT
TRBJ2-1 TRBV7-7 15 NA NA CASSPLRSLNNEQFF TGTGCCAGCAGCCCACTCCGGAGCCTAAACAATGAGCAGTTCTTC
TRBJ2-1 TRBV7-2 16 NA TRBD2 CASSLAGGPSYNEQFF TGTGCCAGCAGCCTAGCGGGAGGGCCATCCTACAATGAGCAGTTCTTC
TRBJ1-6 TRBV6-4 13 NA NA CASSDHLNSPLHF TGTGCCAGCAGTGATCACCTCAATTCACCCCTCCACTTT
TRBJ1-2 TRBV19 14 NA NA CASRERQNSYGYTF TGTGCCAGTAGGGAAAGGCAGAATTCTTATGGCTACACCTTC
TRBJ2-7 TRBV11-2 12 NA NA CASSSYSYEQYF TGTGCCAGCAGCTCATACAGTTACGAGCAGTACTTC
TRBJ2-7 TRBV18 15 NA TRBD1 CASSLPGQGHYEQYF TGTGCCAGCTCACTCCCGGGACAGGGTCACTACGAGCAGTACTTC
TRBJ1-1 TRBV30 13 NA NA CAWTARLGTEAFF TGTGCCTGGACCGCCAGATTAGGGACTGAAGCTTTCTTT
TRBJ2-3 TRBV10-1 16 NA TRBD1 CASSEKPGQGTNTQYF TGCGCCAGCAGTGAGAAACCGGGACAGGGTACCAATACGCAGTATTTT
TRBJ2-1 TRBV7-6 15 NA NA CASSPGTTAYNEQFF TGTGCCAGCAGCCCTGGGACAACCGCCTACAATGAGCAGTTCTTC
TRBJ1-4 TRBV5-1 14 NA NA CASSPKDGGEKLFF TGCGCCAGCAGCCCAAAAGACGGGGGCGAAAAACTGTTTTTT
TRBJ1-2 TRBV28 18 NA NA CASSSPFFGTSPYWGYTF TGTGCCAGCAGTTCACCATTTTTCGGGACATCACCCTACTGGGGCTACACCTTC
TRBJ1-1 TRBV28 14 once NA CASSPIGGLTEAFF TGTGCCAGCAGTCCTATTGGGGGCCTGACTGAAGCTTTCTTT
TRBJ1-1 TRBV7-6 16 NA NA CASSLDGLRGYTEAFF TGTGCCAGCAGCTTAGATGGGTTGAGGGGATACACTGAAGCTTTCTTT
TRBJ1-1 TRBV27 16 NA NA CASMLNGWAQITEAFF TGTGCCAGCATGCTAAACGGGTGGGCCCAGATTACTGAAGCTTTCTTT
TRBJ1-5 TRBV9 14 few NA CASSGGAQSQPQHF TGTGCCAGCAGCGGGGGGGCTCAAAGTCAGCCCCAGCATTTT
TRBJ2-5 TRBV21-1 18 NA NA CASSSLARREWCQETQYF TGTGCCAGCAGTTCTCTAGCGCGTAGGGAGTGGTGCCAAGAGACCCAGTACTTC
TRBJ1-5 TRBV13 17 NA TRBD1 CASSLGRDRGWGQPQHF TGTGCCAGCAGCTTAGGCCGGGACAGGGGATGGGGGCAGCCCCAGCATTTT
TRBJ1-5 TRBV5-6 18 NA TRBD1 CASRGPGTDDYSNQPQHF TGTGCCAGCAGGGGACCCGGGACAGACGATTATAGCAATCAGCCCCAGCATTTT
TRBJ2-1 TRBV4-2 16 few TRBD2 CASSQDTGGSYNEQFF TGTGCCAGCAGCCAAGATACGGGAGGATCCTACAATGAGCAGTTCTTC
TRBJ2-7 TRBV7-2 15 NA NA CASSLGEGAVYEQYF TGTGCCAGCAGCTTAGGTGAAGGGGCGGTCTACGAGCAGTACTTC
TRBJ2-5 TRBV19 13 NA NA CASSIARQETQYF TGTGCCAGTAGTATAGCTAGGCAAGAGACCCAGTACTTC
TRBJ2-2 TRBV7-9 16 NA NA CASSSKGTVNTGELFF TGTGCCAGCAGCTCAAAGGGGACCGTTAACACCGGGGAGCTGTTTTTT
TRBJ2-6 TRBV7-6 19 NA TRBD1 CASSLTGTGTQTGANVLTF TGTGCCAGCAGTTTAACCGGGACAGGGACCCAAACTGGGGCCAACGTCCTGACTTTC
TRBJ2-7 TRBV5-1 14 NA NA CASSLRTGRDEQYF TGCGCCAGCAGCTTGAGAACAGGGCGGGACGAGCAGTACTTC
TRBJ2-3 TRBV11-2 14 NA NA CASSLTRTGDTQYF TGTGCCAGCAGCTTAACGAGGACGGGAGATACGCAGTATTTT
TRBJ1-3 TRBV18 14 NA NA CASSPTGVRNTIYF TGTGCCAGCTCACCAACGGGCGTCAGAAACACCATATATTTT
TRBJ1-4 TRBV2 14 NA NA CASSRRTAGRKLFF TGTGCCAGCAGTAGGAGGACCGCGGGGAGAAAACTGTTTTTT
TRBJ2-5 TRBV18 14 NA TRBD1 CASSRGQLQETQYF TGTGCCAGCTCACGGGGACAGCTCCAAGAGACCCAGTACTTC
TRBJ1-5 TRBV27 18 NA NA CASSPRLGEFRSNQPQHF TGTGCCAGCAGCCCAAGACTGGGTGAGTTTAGGAGCAATCAGCCCCAGCATTTT
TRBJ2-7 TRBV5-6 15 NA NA CASSLYRQLSYEQYF TGTGCCAGCAGCTTGTATCGCCAGTTGTCCTACGAGCAGTACTTC
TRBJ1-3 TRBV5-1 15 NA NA CASSLTGPQGNTIYF TGCGCCAGCAGCTTGACAGGGCCTCAGGGAAACACCATATATTTT
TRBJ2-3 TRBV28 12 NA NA CASSIRADTQYF TGTGCCAGCAGCATTAGGGCAGATACGCAGTATTTT
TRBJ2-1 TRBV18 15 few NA CASSPGAMGYNEQFF TGTGCCAGCTCACCAGGAGCGATGGGCTACAATGAGCAGTTCTTC
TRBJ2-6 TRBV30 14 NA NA CAWAWDSGANVLTF TGTGCCTGGGCGTGGGACTCTGGGGCCAACGTCCTGACTTTC
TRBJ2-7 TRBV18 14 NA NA CASSPNRQVYEQYF TGTGCCAGCTCACCGAATAGACAGGTCTACGAGCAGTACTTC
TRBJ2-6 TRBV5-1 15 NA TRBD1 CASSLGGTGANVLTF TGCGCCAGCAGCTTAGGGGGCACTGGGGCCAACGTCCTGACTTTC
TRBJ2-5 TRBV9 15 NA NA CASSVGGGLEETQYF TGTGCCAGCAGCGTAGGGGGAGGCCTTGAAGAGACCCAGTACTTC
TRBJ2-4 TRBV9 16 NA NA CASSVGASEGQNIQYF TGTGCCAGCAGCGTAGGAGCCTCGGAAGGGCAAAACATTCAGTACTTC
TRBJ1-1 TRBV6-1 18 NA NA CASSVEIGTGRASTEAFF TGTGCCAGCAGTGTTGAGATCGGGACTGGCCGAGCTTCCACTGAAGCTTTCTTT